This section outlines one T cell receptor beta chain sequence together with its context. Deletions cut 2 bases from V and 5 bases from J, with 19 bases between. Looked up from germline, CDR1 is MNHNS and CDR2 is SASEGT. This CDR3 has 17 residues. The data derive from a study of blood T cell repertoires in COVID-19. The wider study: Spain, Italy and the United States supplied samples that represented acute and convalescent COVID-19. Nucleic acid was either cDNA or gDNA, and it came from T cells, B-cell-depleted T cells, or PBMCs.

Original methodology: Counts of nucleated cells, estimated from reference gene primer amplification, were obtained. Here immunoSEQ multiplex PCR was the method, and the copy in TCRdb shows in-frame clones only, minus some. Clonal size and the V and J genes are those of that table, whereas D and trimming came from the DNA. The sample includes about 120,000 clones, 87% of them seen just once. The clonotype was recovered from a human donor in a cohort sampled during active COVID-19. V and J are TRBV6-1 and TRBJ1-5; possible D gene TRBD1, 5 bases. Sequencing was performed on peripheral blood. DNA for the CDR3: TGTGCCAGCAGTGAACCTAATGCACCGGGGGAGGATCAGCCCCAGCATTTT. Translation gives CASSEPNAPGEDQPQHF.